A selection of T cell receptor beta chains follows, all from one sample in a study of naive and memory T cell subsets. One entry per CDR3 protein, called by TCRdb with MiXCR from the 5' RACE reads. The sample includes approximately 22,000 distinct CDR3 sequences, about 4% of them seen just once. Receptor source: a male donor in good health. The CDR3 runs from the conserved cysteine through the conserved F or W. Fields, in order: D gene, clone size, J gene, V gene, CDR3 DNA, CDR3 protein. D genes are given only for firm matches. A clone size is listed for some rows: how often the clone was seen (once, few, many), or a class if it is expanded.

NA | many | TRBJ2-1 | TRBV6-6 | TGTGCCAGCAGTTACGCGGCCCCGCCCGGCAATGAGCAGTTCTTC | CASSYAAPPGNEQFF
NA | many | TRBJ2-2 | TRBV18 | TGTGCCAGCTCACGAGACCGGGCCACCGGGGAGCTGTTTTTT | CASSRDRATGELFF
NA | many | TRBJ2-1 | TRBV2 | TGTGCCAGCATAATGTTGCCTTCGAATGAGCAGTTCTTC | CASIMLPSNEQFF
NA | many | TRBJ1-2 | TRBV6-5 | TGTGCCAGCAGAGAACAGGGTAGCTATGGCTACACCTTC | CASREQGSYGYTF
NA | many | TRBJ2-6 | TRBV29-1 | TGCAGCGTTATGGGGACGACGGACGGGGCCAACGTCCTGACTTTC | CSVMGTTDGANVLTF
NA | many | TRBJ2-1 | TRBV20-1 | TGCAGTGCTAGCCCCCGGGGGGCCTCCTACAATGAGCAGTTCTTC | CSASPRGASYNEQFF
NA | many | TRBJ1-6 | TRBV12-3/TRBV12-4 | TGTGCCAGCAGTTTCGCCGGGCCTAATTCACCCCTCCACTTT | CASSFAGPNSPLHF
NA | many | TRBJ1-4 | TRBV9 | TGTGCCAGCAGCGCGGGAGGTTCAACTAATGAAAAACTGTTTTTT | CASSAGGSTNEKLFF
TRBD1 | many | TRBJ1-4 | TRBV7-9 | TGTGCCAGCAGCCTCACAGGGGTAGCAACAACTAATGAAAAACTGTTTTTT | CASSLTGVATTNEKLFF
NA | many | TRBJ2-7 | TRBV28 | TGTGCCAGCTCAAAAGTCCGATACGAGCAGTACTTC | CASSKVRYEQYF
NA | many | TRBJ1-2 | TRBV5-1 | TGCGCCAGCAGCTTGAGGGATAACTATGGCTACACCTTC | CASSLRDNYGYTF
NA | many | TRBJ2-3 | TRBV29-1 | TGCAGCGTTGGGCCAAGCACAGATACGCAGTATTTT | CSVGPSTDTQYF
NA | few | TRBJ2-7 | TRBV5-5 | TGTGCCAGCAGGACGGGACTCACCGCAGGCGAGCAGTACTTC | CASRTGLTAGEQYF
TRBD1 | many | TRBJ2-7 | TRBV4-1 | TGCGCCAGCAGCCAAGATCCACAGGGGGTCTCCTACGAGCAGTACTTC | CASSQDPQGVSYEQYF
NA | many | TRBJ2-7 | TRBV2 | TGTGCCAGCAGAGCGGGACATGAGATATACGAGCAGTACTTC | CASRAGHEIYEQYF
TRBD1 | many | TRBJ1-4 | TRBV6-5 | TGTGCCAGCAGTCTCGACAGGGTTGAAAAACTGTTTTTT | CASSLDRVEKLFF
TRBD2 | many | TRBJ2-4 | TRBV28 | TGTGCCAGCAGTTTAGCCCCGGGAGGCCGGCGGGACATTCAGTACTTC | CASSLAPGGRRDIQYF
TRBD1 | many | TRBJ2-2 | TRBV4-3 | TGCGCCAGCAGTCGGACAGGGGATACCGGGGAGCTGTTTTTT | CASSRTGDTGELFF
TRBD1 | many | TRBJ1-3 | TRBV6-5 | TGTGCCAGCAGAAGGGACAGCTCTGGAAACACCATATATTTT | CASRRDSSGNTIYF
TRBD1 | many | TRBJ1-1 | TRBV6-5 | TGTGCCAGCCGGGACAGCAACACTGAAGCTTTCTTT | CASRDSNTEAFF
NA | many | TRBJ2-7 | TRBV28 | TGTGCCAGCGCGGGACAGCTCTACGAGCAGTACTTC | CASAGQLYEQYF
NA | many | TRBJ2-1 | TRBV18 | TGTGCCAGCTCACCATCAGGGGTCTCCTACAATGAGCAGTTCTTC | CASSPSGVSYNEQFF
NA | NA | TRBJ2-7 | TRBV2 | TGTGCCAGCAGAAACCGGAGGGACAGATCGCCTGGGGAGCAGTACTTC | CASRNRRDRSPGEQYF
TRBD2 | few | TRBJ2-5 | TRBV5-4 | TGTGCCAGCAGCTTGGGACTAGCGGCCGAAGAGACCCAGTACTTC | CASSLGLAAEETQYF
NA | many | TRBJ1-1 | TRBV6-2/TRBV6-3 | TGTGCCAGCAGTTACAATACAGGGACCACTGAAGCTTTCTTT | CASSYNTGTTEAFF
NA | many | TRBJ2-6 | TRBV15 | TGTGCCACCAGCAGAGGGCAGGGGTCTGGGGCCAACGTCCTGACTTTC | CATSRGQGSGANVLTF
NA | few | TRBJ2-7 | TRBV6-5 | TGTGCCAGCAGTTACCACGGTGGCGGGACAACCTCCTACGAGCAGTACTTC | CASSYHGGGTTSYEQYF
NA | many | TRBJ1-2 | TRBV6-2/TRBV6-3 | TGTGCCAGCAGTTACTTGCGGCAAAGTGGGGGCTACACCTTC | CASSYLRQSGGYTF
TRBD1 | medium-sized | TRBJ2-2 | TRBV19 | TGTGCCAGTAGTATCCACAGGGGGCAAGCCGGGGAGCTGTTTTTT | CASSIHRGQAGELFF
NA | many | TRBJ2-1 | TRBV5-5 | TGTGCCAGCAGTCGTCTGGGGTCTGGTGAGCAGTTCTTC | CASSRLGSGEQFF
NA | many | TRBJ2-5 | TRBV20-1 | TGCAGTGCTGACCGGGCAGAGACCCAGTACTTC | CSADRAETQYF
NA | medium-sized | TRBJ2-1 | TRBV7-2 | TGTGCCAGCATAATCAGCAGCTCCTACAATGAGCAGTTCTTC | CASIISSSYNEQFF
NA | many | TRBJ1-2 | TRBV7-2 | TGTGCCAGCAGCCCAGCTATGGGAGGAGTCAACTATGGCTACACCTTC | CASSPAMGGVNYGYTF
NA | many | TRBJ2-1 | TRBV7-9 | TGTGCCAGCAGCCTTGCCGGGAGTTACAATGAGCAGTTCTTC | CASSLAGSYNEQFF
TRBD1 | many | TRBJ2-1 | TRBV11-2 | TGTGCCAGCAGATCCAACCGGGACAGCAATGAGCAGTTCTTC | CASRSNRDSNEQFF
TRBD1 | many | TRBJ2-7 | TRBV19 | TGTGCCAGTAGGCTTGGACAGGGGAACTACGAGCAGTACTTC | CASRLGQGNYEQYF
NA | many | TRBJ1-5 | TRBV29-1 | TGCAGCGTAACTTGGGGCAGCAATCAGCCCCAGCATTTT | CSVTWGSNQPQHF
TRBD1 | many | TRBJ2-7 | TRBV11-2 | TGTGCCAGCAGCCCGACCCCTCACTCCGGGACAGTGTTCTCCTACGAGCAGTACTTC | CASSPTPHSGTVFSYEQYF
TRBD1 | many | TRBJ2-7 | TRBV11-2 | TGTGCCAGCAGCTGGGACAGGGGGTACGAGCAGTACTTC | CASSWDRGYEQYF
NA | many | TRBJ1-5 | TRBV7-9 | TGTGCCAGCAGCTCCGAACCCGACAGAGCGGAGCAGCCCCAGCATTTT | CASSSEPDRAEQPQHF
NA | many | TRBJ2-1 | TRBV14 | TGTGCCAGCAGGGCGTACAATGAGCAGTTCTTC | CASRAYNEQFF
TRBD2 | many | TRBJ2-3 | TRBV6-5 | TGTGCCAGCAGTCTTAGCGGGACGGGCACAGATACGCAGTATTTT | CASSLSGTGTDTQYF
NA | many | TRBJ2-3 | TRBV2 | TGTGCCAGCAGTGGGTCCGGAGAGCGTTTCAGAGATACGCAGTATTTT | CASSGSGERFRDTQYF
NA | many | TRBJ2-2 | TRBV18 | TGTGCCAGCTCACCGGGACCGACCACCGGGGAGCTGTTTTTT | CASSPGPTTGELFF
NA | many | TRBJ2-3 | TRBV10-2 | TGCGCCAGCAGTCGGAGCGGGACAGGAGTCACAGATACGCAGTATTTT | CASSRSGTGVTDTQYF
NA | many | TRBJ2-1 | TRBV7-9 | TGTGCCAGCAGCTTAAAGGGGAGCTCCTACAATGAGCAGTTCTTC | CASSLKGSSYNEQFF